This TCR beta chain was captured by sequencing in a study of cytomegalovirus exposure and HLA in healthy donors. On the study more broadly: A prior analysis found 117 million unique TCR beta sequences from around 190 million T cells. General study points: When analyzed later, a missense DCLRE1C variant was found to be linked to TCR beta V- and J-gene trimming.

This clone was counted a single time. No antigen is known for it. This CDR3 spans 15 amino acids. V was shortened by 0 bases and J by 2 bases, with 11 bases between the two germline ends. Germline values: CDR1 MNHNS, CDR2 SASEGT. The PCR used 60 Vbeta and 13 Jbeta primers. Method: immunoSEQ multiplex PCR; TCRdb's copy keeps in-frame clones and lacks some. The sample lists about 220,000 clones; 70% to 80% were seen once. The V call is TRBV6-1, the J call TRBJ2-7; maybe TRBD2 (6 bases). The sequencing input was PBMCs. The clonotype comes from a young woman in good health and CMV-seronegative. The CDR3 is CASSEAAGSPYEQYF. The DNA for the CDR3 is TGTGCCAGCAGTGAAGCGGCGGGATCGCCCTACGAGCAGTACTTC.